Listed below are T cell receptor beta chains from one sample, sequenced in a study of beta chain features in type 1 diabetes. TCRdb's table, derived via immunoSEQ multiplex PCR, lists solely in-frame clones and lacks some. This table has hundreds of thousands of clones, approximately 14% appearing once. Sequenced input: central memory CD4+ T cells from blood. The receptors shown here come from a man aged 30 to 45 in good health. Both conserved end residues are part of each CDR3. A D gene is named only where the DNA matches it firmly. Clone size is shown for a subset of rows, as once, few, many or a class of expanded clone.

V	size	J	D	DNA	CDR3
TRBV5-1	NA	TRBJ2-3	NA	TGCGCCAGCAGGCTAGCTGCAACAGATACGCAGTATTTT	CASRLAATDTQYF
TRBV19	few	TRBJ1-3	NA	TGTGCCAGTAGTCTCTCTGGAAACACCATATATTTT	CASSLSGNTIYF
TRBV6-6	few	TRBJ2-1	NA	TGTGCCAGCGTGGGGGTACGATACAATGAGCAGTTCTTC	CASVGVRYNEQFF
TRBV23-1	few	TRBJ2-7	NA	TGCGCCAGCAGTCAGCGGGACCCATACGAGCAGTACTTC	CASSQRDPYEQYF
TRBV5-5	NA	TRBJ2-7	TRBD1	TGTGCCAGCAGCTTGTCCAGGGGGAGTTACGAGCAGTACTTC	CASSLSRGSYEQYF
TRBV6-5	NA	TRBJ2-7	NA	TGTGCCAGCAGTTCGACCTCAAGCGGGTTCTACGAGCAGTACTTC	CASSSTSSGFYEQYF
TRBV10-3	NA	TRBJ2-7	NA	TGTGCCATCTCTGGCGGGGGCCGAACCCCCTACGAGCAGTACTTC	CAISGGGRTPYEQYF
TRBV5-7	few	TRBJ2-4	TRBD2	TGTGCCAGCAGCCCCGGGCCGGGGGGCAAAAACATTCAGTACTTC	CASSPGPGGKNIQYF
TRBV11-1	NA	TRBJ2-2	TRBD1	TGTGCCAGCAGTAAAACAGGGGCACGGAGCACCGGGGAGCTGTTTTTT	CASSKTGARSTGELFF
TRBV6-5	few	TRBJ1-2	NA	TGTGCCAGCAGTTCCTCCCAAGGGAGCCGGGGCTATGGCTACACCTTC	CASSSSQGSRGYGYTF
TRBV4-3	NA	TRBJ2-1	NA	TGCGCCAGCAGCCAAAGCCGGACGGGTCACAATGAGCAGTTCTTC	CASSQSRTGHNEQFF
TRBV11-3	NA	TRBJ1-1	NA	TGTGCCAGCAGCCCCGGGGGCTCTTTAACGGGCACTGAAGCTTTCTTT	CASSPGGSLTGTEAFF
TRBV10-3	NA	TRBJ2-3	NA	TGTGCCATCAGTGCAACTGATTACAGGGCCGATACGCAGTATTTT	CAISATDYRADTQYF
TRBV9	NA	TRBJ1-1	NA	TGTGCCAGCAGCGTCGCCCAGAACACTGAAGCTTTCTTT	CASSVAQNTEAFF
TRBV30	few	TRBJ2-2	NA	TGTGCCTGGAGTGTACGATCATCCGGGGAGCTGTTTTTT	CAWSVRSSGELFF
TRBV18	few	TRBJ1-5	NA	TGTGCCAGCTCACCGCGATCGGGGGATGGAGGCAATCAGCCCCAGCATTTT	CASSPRSGDGGNQPQHF
TRBV14	few	TRBJ2-1	TRBD1	TGTGCCAGCTCCCTGGTAGGGGGCCTAGTAAACAATGAGCAGTTCTTC	CASSLVGGLVNNEQFF
TRBV7-3	few	TRBJ2-3	NA	TGTGCCAGCAGCTTATCTTCCAGAGGCACAGATACGCAGTATTTT	CASSLSSRGTDTQYF
TRBV5-1	few	TRBJ2-1	TRBD1	TGCGCCAGCAGCCCTTCCGAGGGGGCAACCTACAATGAGCAGTTCTTC	CASSPSEGATYNEQFF
TRBV27	few	TRBJ2-2	TRBD2	TGTGCCAGCAGTTCCCCTAGCGGGGTAAACACCGGGGAGCTGTTTTTT	CASSSPSGVNTGELFF
TRBV4-3	NA	TRBJ2-2	NA	TGCGCCAGCAGCCAAGTTGGGGGCGGGGTAGCCGGGGAGCTGTTTTTT	CASSQVGGGVAGELFF
TRBV5-1	NA	TRBJ1-1	TRBD1	TGCGCCAGCAGCGCCAGGGGGGACACTGAAGCTTTCTTT	CASSARGDTEAFF
TRBV5-6	few	TRBJ2-6	NA	TGTGCCAGCAGCACTAGGGGCGCCGGGGCCAACGTCCTGACTTTC	CASSTRGAGANVLTF
TRBV5-1	NA	TRBJ2-5	NA	TGCGCCAGCAGAGGGGGGGCCGAGGAGACCCAGTACTTC	CASRGGAEETQYF
TRBV5-6	NA	TRBJ2-7	NA	TGTGCCAGCAGCTCGCCCTTGATGTCCACACGCTTC	CASSSPLMSTRF
TRBV7-2	few	TRBJ2-6	NA	TGTGCCAGCAGCCGAAACGCCCCGAGGGCTGGGGCCAACGTCCTGACTTTC	CASSRNAPRAGANVLTF
TRBV7-2	few	TRBJ1-2	NA	TGTGCCAGCAGCCTAGGGCCGGGGGGCGGCGACTATGGCTACACCTTC	CASSLGPGGGDYGYTF
TRBV7-3	few	TRBJ1-2	NA	TGTGCCACCTCCCGGCCTGGGTATGGCTACACCTTC	CATSRPGYGYTF
TRBV7-2	many	TRBJ1-1	NA	TGTGCCAGCAGCTACCACAGGGACTCTGAAGCTTTCTTT	CASSYHRDSEAFF
TRBV6-6	NA	TRBJ1-1	NA	TGTGCCAGCAAAGTGAGAGACGACGCTCCTGAAGCTTTCTTT	CASKVRDDAPEAFF
TRBV10-3	few	TRBJ2-2	NA	TGTGCCATCAGAGAGGGACGAACGGGGAACACCGGGGAGCTGTTTTTT	CAIREGRTGNTGELFF
TRBV5-4	NA	TRBJ2-3	NA	TGTGCCAGCAGCTATCGTATAGCGGCCGCTCGATCGTGGGGGGATACGCAGTATTTT	CASSYRIAAARSWGDTQYF
TRBV5-1	NA	TRBJ2-2	NA	TGCGCCAGCAGCCCCTACCTGGAGAACACCGGGGAGCTGTTTTTT	CASSPYLENTGELFF
TRBV5-6	few	TRBJ2-4	NA	TGTGCCAGCAGCTTGGCTTATGGGGATCGGGCCAAAAACATTCAGTACTTC	CASSLAYGDRAKNIQYF
TRBV5-4	NA	TRBJ2-6	NA	TGTGCCAGCAGCCAGGGCCGCGGCCGGTCTGGGGCCAACGTCCTGACTTTC	CASSQGRGRSGANVLTF
TRBV7-2	few	TRBJ2-2	NA	TGTGCCAGCAGCTTAGCGGGTACGAACACCGGGGAGCTGTTTTTT	CASSLAGTNTGELFF
TRBV11-2	many	TRBJ2-5	NA	TGTGCCAGCAGCGATCTGTGGACCCAGTACTTC	CASSDLWTQYF
TRBV5-1	NA	TRBJ2-7	NA	TGCGCCAGCAGCTTGGAGTTCATACAGGGCGAGCAGTACTTC	CASSLEFIQGEQYF
TRBV2	few	TRBJ2-3	NA	TGTGCCAGCAGTCCTCGGGGCGGCACAGATACGCAGTATTTT	CASSPRGGTDTQYF
TRBV2	NA	TRBJ1-5	NA	TGTGCCAGCAGTGGACAGGCCTGGAATCAGCCCCAGCATTTT	CASSGQAWNQPQHF
TRBV5-4	NA	TRBJ2-6	NA	TGTGCCAGCAGCCCAAGTTCGCACAGGGTGTATGGGGCCAACGTCCTGACTTTC	CASSPSSHRVYGANVLTF
TRBV11-3	few	TRBJ1-1	NA	TGTGCCAGTGAGAGGAGGGGCACTGAAGCTTTCTTT	CASERRGTEAFF